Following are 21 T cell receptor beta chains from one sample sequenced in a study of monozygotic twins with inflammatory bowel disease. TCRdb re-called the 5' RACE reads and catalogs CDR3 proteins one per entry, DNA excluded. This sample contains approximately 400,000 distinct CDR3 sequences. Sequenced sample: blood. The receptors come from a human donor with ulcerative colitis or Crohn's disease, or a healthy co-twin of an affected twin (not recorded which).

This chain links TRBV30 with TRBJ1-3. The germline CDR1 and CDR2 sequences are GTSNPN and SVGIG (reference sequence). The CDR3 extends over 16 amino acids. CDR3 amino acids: CAWSPRDSALGNTIYF.

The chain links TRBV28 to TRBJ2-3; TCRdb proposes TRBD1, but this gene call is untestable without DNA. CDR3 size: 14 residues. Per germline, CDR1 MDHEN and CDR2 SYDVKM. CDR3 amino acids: CASSTRQGRDTQYF.

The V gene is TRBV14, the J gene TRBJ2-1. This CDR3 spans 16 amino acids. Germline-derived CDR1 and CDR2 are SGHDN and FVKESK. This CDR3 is CASSQRTPLGTREQFF.

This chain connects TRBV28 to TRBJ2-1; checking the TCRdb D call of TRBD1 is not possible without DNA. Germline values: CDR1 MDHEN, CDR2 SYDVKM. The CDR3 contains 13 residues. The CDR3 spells CASRTGVVDEQFF.

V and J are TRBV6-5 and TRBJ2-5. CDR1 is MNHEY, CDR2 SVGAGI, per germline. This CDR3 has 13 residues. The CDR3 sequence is CASSYSPMATQYF.

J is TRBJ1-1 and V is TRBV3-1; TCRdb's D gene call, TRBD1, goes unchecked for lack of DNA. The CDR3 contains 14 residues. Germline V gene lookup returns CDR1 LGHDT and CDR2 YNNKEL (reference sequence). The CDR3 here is CASSYGQGITEAFF.

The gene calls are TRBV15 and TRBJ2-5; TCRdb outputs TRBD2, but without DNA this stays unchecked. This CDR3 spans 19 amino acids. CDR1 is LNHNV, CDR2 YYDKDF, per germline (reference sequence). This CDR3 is CATSREGQGLAGVSETQYF.

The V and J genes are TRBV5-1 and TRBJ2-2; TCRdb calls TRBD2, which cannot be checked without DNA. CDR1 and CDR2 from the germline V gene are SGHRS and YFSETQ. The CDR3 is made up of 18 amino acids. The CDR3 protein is CASSLFGSGASNTGELFF.

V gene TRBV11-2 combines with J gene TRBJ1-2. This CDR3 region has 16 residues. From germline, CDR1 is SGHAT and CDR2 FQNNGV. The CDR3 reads CASSYLLGQAREGYTF.

The CDR3 is CASSEAHYTGELFF. The chain recombines TRBV6-1 with TRBJ2-2. The CDR3 extends over 14 amino acids. Germline assignment: CDR1 MNHNS and CDR2 SASEGT.

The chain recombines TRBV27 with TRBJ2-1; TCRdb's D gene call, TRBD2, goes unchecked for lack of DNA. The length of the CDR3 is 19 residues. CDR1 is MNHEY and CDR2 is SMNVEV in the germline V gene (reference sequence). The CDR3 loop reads CASSSVIPRTSGEDNEQFF.

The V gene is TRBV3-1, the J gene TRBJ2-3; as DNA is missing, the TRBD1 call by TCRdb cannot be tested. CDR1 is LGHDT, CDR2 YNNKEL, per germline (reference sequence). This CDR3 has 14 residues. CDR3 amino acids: CASSLATGADTQYF.

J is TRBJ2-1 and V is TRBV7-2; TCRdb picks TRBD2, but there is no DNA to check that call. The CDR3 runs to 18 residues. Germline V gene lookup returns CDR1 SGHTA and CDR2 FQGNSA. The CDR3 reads CASSFALTTSSSYNEQFF.

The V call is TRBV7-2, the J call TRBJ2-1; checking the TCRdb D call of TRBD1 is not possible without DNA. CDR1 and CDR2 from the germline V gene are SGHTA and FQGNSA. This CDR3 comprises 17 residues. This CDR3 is CASSPYPGTPSYNEQFF.

The CDR3 region is CASSFRTNNEQFF. The V and J genes are TRBV6-6 and TRBJ2-1; TCRdb outputs TRBD2, but without DNA this stays unchecked. The CDR3 is 13 amino acids. Per the germline V gene, CDR1 is MNHNY and CDR2 is SVGAGI (reference sequence).

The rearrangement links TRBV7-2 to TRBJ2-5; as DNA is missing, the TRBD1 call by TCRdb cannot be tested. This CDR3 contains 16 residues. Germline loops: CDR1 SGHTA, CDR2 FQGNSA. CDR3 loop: CASSQEYGIGAETQYF.

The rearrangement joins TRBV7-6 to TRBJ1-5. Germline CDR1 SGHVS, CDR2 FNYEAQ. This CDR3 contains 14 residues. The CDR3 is CASSPQHGNQPQHF.

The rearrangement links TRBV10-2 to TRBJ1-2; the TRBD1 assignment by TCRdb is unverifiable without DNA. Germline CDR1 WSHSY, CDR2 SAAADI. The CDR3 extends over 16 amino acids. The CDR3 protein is CASSESLRGGSYGYTF.

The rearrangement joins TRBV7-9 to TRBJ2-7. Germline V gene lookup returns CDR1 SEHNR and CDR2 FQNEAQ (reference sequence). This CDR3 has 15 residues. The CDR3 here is CASSFGVSWWDELYF.

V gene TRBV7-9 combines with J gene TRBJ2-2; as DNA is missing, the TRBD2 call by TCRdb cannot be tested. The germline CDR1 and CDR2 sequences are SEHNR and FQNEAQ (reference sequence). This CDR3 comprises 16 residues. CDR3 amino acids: CASSLELLAVTGELFF.

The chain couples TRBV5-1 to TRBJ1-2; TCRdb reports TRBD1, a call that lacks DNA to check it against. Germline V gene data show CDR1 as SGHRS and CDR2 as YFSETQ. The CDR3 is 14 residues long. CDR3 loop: CASSPSTQGDGYTF.